This T cell receptor beta chain stems from a study of T cell responses to AZD1222 COVID-19 vaccine. V was pared by 1 base and J by 3 bases, with 10 bases between. Germline CDR1 is SGHTA and CDR2 is FQGNSA. The CDR3 spans 15 residues. Study results and limitations: Baseline antibody screening turned up just a handful of seropositive AZD1222 recipients. Spike regions recognized by vaccine-associated CD4 TCRs spanned the protein, led by 160-218 and 743-854. The donor cohort was predominantly white British with a female majority, and clonal diversity may have been underestimated. Nearly half of the spike-specific TCRs reportedly recognize variant regions that carry no mutations.

This table comes from immunoSEQ multiplex PCR, and its TCRdb copy is limited to in-frame clones, with some not included. The sample has around 160,000 clones, around 86% seen once. In the case of this clone: The antigen is undetermined.

The starting material was peripheral blood, obtained on day 0 of MenACWY control vaccination. This clonotype was sampled from an adult in good health. The chain couples TRBV7-2 to TRBJ1-5; no clear D gene. The CDR3 spells CASSLGQSINQPQHF. The CDR3 coding sequence is TGTGCCAGCAGCTTAGGACAAAGTATCAATCAGCCCCAGCATTTT.